The following is a TCR beta chain sequence with its context. Its antigen is unknown. This entry comes from a study of response to subunit inactivated influenza vaccine. Findings of the study overall: There was a suggestion from the authors that each seasonal influenza vaccination recruits few new T cells.

This CDR3 spans 14 amino acids. Germline trimming cut 2 bases from V and 3 bases from J; bases unmatched to any gene: 3. CDR1 SEHNR and CDR2 FQNEAQ come from the germline V gene (reference sequence). TCRdb ran MiXCR on the RT-PCR reads and lists one entry per CDR3 protein. The sample includes 530,000 or so distinct CDR3 sequences, roughly 25% of them seen just once. The TCR originated in a man in his fifties who received an inactivated influenza vaccine. V gene TRBV7-9 combines with J gene TRBJ2-5, with 7 positions matching TRBD1. The sequences come from CD4+ T cells sorted from PBMCs, collected approximately 5 days after vaccination. The chain's CDR3 is CASSLSDREETQYF. The DNA of the CDR3 is TGTGCCAGCAGCTTAAGTGACAGGGAAGAGACCCAGTACTTC. The full variable domain, in which reference TRBV7-9 and TRBJ2-5 provide the parts outside the CDR3, is DTGVSQNPRHKITKRGQNVTFRCDPISEHNRLYWYRQTLGQGPEFLTYFQNEAQLEKSRLLSDRFSAERPKGSFSTLEIQRTEQGDSAMYLCASSLSDREETQYFGPGTRLLVL.